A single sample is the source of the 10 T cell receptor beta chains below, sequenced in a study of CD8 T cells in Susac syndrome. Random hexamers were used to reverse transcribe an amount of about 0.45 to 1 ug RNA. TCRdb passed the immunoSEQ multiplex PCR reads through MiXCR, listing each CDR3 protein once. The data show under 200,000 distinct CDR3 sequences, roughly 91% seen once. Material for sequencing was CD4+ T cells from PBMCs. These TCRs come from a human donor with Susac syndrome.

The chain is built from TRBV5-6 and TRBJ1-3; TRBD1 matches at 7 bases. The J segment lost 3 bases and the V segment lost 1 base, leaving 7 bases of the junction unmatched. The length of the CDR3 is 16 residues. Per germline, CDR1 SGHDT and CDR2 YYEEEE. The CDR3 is CASSLSGQARGNTIYF. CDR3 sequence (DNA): TGTGCCAGCAGCTTGTCCGGACAGGCTCGTGGAAACACCATATATTTT.

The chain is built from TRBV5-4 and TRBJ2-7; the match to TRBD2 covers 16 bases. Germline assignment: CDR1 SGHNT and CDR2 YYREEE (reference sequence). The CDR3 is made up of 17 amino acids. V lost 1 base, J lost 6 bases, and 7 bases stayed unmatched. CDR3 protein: CASSLTGTSGGATEQYF. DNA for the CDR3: TGTGCCAGCAGCTTGACCGGGACTAGCGGGGGGGCGACCGAGCAGTACTTC. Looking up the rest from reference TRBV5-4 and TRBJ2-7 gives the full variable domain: ETGVTQSPTHLIKTRGQQVTLRCSSQSGHNTVSWYQQALGQGPQFIFQYYREEENGRGNFPPRFSGLQFPNYSSELNVNALELDDSALYLCASSLTGTSGGATEQYFGPGTRLTVT.

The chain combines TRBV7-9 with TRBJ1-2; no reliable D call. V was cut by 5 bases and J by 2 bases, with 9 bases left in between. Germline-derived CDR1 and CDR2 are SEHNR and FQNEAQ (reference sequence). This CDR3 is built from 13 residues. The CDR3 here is CASSRPGNYGYTF. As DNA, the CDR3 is TGTGCCAGCAGCCGACCCGGGAACTATGGCTACACCTTC.

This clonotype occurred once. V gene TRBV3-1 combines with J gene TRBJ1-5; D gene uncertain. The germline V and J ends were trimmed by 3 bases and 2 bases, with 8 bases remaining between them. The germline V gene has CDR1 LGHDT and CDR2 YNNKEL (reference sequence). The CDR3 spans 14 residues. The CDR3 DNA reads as TGTGCCAGCAGCCAGACATTTGGCAATCAGCCCCAGCATTTT. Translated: CASSQTFGNQPQHF.

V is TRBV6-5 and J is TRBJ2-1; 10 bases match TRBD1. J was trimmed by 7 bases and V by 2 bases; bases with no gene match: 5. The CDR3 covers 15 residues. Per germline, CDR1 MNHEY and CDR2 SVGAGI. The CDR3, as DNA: TGTGCCAGCAGTTACCGGGACAGGGGAGTGAATGAGCAGTTCTTC. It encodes CASSYRDRGVNEQFF.

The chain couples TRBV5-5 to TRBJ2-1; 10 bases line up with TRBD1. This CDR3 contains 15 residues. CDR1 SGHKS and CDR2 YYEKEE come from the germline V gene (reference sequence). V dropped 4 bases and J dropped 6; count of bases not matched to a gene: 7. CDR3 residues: CASSPGQGVGNEQFF. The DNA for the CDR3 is TGTGCCAGCAGCCCTGGACAGGGGGTTGGCAATGAGCAGTTCTTC.

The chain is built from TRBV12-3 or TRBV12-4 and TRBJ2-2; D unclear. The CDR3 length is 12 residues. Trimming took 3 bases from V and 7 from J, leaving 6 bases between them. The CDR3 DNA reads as TGTGCCAGCAGTTTCTCCGACGGGGAGCTGTTTTTT. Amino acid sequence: CASSFSDGELFF.

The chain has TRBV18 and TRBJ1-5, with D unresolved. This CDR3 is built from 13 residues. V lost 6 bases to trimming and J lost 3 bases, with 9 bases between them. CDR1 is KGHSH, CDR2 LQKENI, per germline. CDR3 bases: TGTGCCAGCTCCACAGAAAACAATCAGCCCCAGCATTTT. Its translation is CASSTENNQPQHF.

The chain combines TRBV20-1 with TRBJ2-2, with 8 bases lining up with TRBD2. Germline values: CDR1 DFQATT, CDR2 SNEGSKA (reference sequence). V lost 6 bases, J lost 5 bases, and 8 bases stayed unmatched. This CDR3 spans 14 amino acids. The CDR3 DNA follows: TGCAGTGCCCCGGGGGGGACCTCGACCGGGGAGCTGTTTTTT. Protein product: CSAPGGTSTGELFF.

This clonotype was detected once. CDR3 in DNA: TGTGCCAGCAGCCAAGATTACAACAGAGCCTATGGCTACACCTTC. It encodes CASSQDYNRAYGYTF. The gene calls are TRBV3-1 and TRBJ1-2, with unresolved D. Trimming removed 0 bases at V and 4 bases at J, with 12 bases between. Germline-derived CDR1 and CDR2 are LGHDT and YNNKEL (reference sequence). This CDR3 contains 15 residues.